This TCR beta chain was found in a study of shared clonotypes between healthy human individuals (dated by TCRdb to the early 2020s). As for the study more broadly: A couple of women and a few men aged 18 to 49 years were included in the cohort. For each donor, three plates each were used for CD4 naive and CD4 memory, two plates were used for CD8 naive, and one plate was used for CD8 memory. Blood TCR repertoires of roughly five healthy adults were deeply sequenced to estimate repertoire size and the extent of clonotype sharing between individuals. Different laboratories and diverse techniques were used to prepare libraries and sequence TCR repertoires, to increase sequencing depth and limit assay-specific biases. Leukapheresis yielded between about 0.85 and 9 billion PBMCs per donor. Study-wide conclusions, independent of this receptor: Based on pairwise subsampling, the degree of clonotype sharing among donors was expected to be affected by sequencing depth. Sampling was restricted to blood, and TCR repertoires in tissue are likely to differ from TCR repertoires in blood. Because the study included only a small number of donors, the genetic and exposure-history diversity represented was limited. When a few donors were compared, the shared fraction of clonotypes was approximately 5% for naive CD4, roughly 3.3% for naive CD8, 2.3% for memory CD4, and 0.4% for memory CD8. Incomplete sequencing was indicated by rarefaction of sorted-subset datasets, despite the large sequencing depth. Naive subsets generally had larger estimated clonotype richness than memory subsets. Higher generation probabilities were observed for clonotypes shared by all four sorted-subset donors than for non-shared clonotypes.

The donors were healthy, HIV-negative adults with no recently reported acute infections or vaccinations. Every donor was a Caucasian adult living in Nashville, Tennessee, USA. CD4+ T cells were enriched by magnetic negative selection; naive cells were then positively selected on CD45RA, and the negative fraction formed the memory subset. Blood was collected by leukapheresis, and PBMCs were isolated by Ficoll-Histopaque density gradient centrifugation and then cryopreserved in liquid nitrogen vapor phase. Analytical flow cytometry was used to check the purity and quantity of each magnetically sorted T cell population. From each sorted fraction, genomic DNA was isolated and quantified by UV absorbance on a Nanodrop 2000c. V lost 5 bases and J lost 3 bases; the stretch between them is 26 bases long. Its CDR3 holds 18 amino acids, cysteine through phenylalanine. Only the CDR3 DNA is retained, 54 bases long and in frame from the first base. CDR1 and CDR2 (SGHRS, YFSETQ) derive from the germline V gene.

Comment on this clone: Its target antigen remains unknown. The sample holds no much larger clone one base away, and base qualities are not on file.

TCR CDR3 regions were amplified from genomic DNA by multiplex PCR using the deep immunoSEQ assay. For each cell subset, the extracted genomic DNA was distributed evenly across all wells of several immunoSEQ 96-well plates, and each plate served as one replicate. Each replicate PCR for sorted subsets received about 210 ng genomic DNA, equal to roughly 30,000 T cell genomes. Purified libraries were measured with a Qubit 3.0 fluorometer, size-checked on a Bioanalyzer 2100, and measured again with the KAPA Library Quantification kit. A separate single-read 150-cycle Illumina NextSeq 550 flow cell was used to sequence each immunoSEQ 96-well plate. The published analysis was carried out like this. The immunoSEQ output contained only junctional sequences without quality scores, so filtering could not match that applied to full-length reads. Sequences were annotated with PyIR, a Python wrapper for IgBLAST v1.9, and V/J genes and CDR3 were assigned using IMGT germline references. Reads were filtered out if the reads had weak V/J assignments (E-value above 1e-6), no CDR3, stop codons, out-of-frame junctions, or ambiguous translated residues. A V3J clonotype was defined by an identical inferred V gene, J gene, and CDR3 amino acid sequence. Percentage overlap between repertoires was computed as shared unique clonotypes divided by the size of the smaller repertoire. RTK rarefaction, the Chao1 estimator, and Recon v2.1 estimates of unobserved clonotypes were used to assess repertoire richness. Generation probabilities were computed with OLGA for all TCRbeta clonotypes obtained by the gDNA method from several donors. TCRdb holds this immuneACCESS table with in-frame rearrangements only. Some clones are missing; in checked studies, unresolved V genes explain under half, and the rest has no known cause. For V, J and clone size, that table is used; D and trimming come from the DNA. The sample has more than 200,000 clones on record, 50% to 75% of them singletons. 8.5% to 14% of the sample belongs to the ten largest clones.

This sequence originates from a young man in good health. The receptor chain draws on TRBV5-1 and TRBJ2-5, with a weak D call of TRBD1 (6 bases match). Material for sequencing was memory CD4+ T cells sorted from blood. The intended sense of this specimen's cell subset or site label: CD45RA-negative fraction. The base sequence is TGCGCCAGCAGTTCGGACCCGCGGGCAGGGGACCCCAAAGAGACCCAGTACTTC. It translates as CASSSDPRAGDPKETQYF.